Listed here is a single T cell receptor beta chain. Which antigen it targets is not known. No per-base quality is available; no much larger clone lies one base away. The CDR3 sequence holds 17 residues, the cysteine and phenylalanine included. The only DNA kept is the CDR3, 51 bases in frame from the first base. The sample comes from a study of cytomegalovirus exposure and HLA in healthy donors (dated by TCRdb to 2016 to 2017). For the wider study: In an earlier analysis of roughly 590 of the donors, 276 Gb of sequence data and 117 million unique TCR beta sequences from about 190 million T cells were reported. The study profiled the T cell repertoires of 550 to 700 subjects by immunosequencing and related them to cytomegalovirus serostatus. To predict cytomegalovirus infection status, the study combined high-throughput TCR immunosequencing, statistical association of individual TCRs with disease status, and machine learning. An earlier analysis of several hundred of the donors applied high-throughput TCR beta sequencing to assess whether each TCR beta V gene segment acted as functional or pseudogenic. Of the roughly 400 genotyped donors, approximately 83% fell in the genetic ancestry cluster associated with self-reported Caucasian donors. Every discovery cohort repertoire had been produced on one sequencing platform. A later analysis re-examined previously published TCR beta repertoires from roughly 720 donors and added high-resolution HLA genotyping to investigate patterns of TCR occurrence. Along with the approximately 670-subject first cohort, a separate validation cohort of about 110 different subjects was used. A later genetic analysis used genome-wide SNP genotypes for about 65% of the roughly 700 donors, treating that subset as a discovery cohort. The number of typed donors differed by locus: about 620-640 for A, B, C, DRB1 and DQB1; 500 to 550 for DQA1; approximately 600 for DPA1; and some 450 for DPB1. Alongside the repertoire data, information on donor age, sex, ethnicity and CMV serostatus was compiled. Roughly five DR-DQ haplotypes were treated as single units for association and clustering because of strong linkage in the cohort. Across approximately 420 genotyped donors of the cohort, an average of about 220,000 unique TCR beta nucleotide sequences per donor were sequenced, and roughly a sixth of those sequences were non-productive. HLA typing included class I and class II loci at four-digit resolution. Rather than drawing on any new phenotypic data, the later analysis identified candidate immune exposures from TCR beta sequences and the way those sequences occurred across donors. The study was designed to test whether signatures of past pathogen exposure could be identified by cataloging public T cell receptors. An early release covering around 630 HLA-typed donors comprised about 310 gigabases of sequencing data and around 80 million unique TCR sequences. What the authors observed across the whole study: According to a later analysis, parvovirus B19, influenza, CMV and Epstein-Barr virus appeared linked to several top co-occurrence clusters. In both the original and validation cohorts, the classifier was reported to diagnose cytomegalovirus status with high specificity and sensitivity. When HLA alleles, especially DR and DQ, strongly co-occurred, TCR associations were difficult to assign to individual alleles. In a later genetic analysis, a missense DCLRE1C variant was associated with V-gene and J-gene trimming of TCR beta chains, and the association was replicated in an independent cohort. The authors suggested that the approach could potentially be extended to other disease states and immunological phenotypes. A later analysis found that most CMV-associated TCR beta chains appeared HLA-restricted, with HLA associations seemingly driven largely by CMV exposure. A later analysis found that HLA-associated TCR beta chains were more clonally expanded and had lower generation probabilities than equally common non-associated chains. The 87-base-pair reads could not distinguish some IMGT-functional V segments, including TRBV6-2 and TRBV6-3, so those segments were excluded. The earlier analysis of around 600 of the donors excluded approximately 15 rarely observed V segments, including chromosome 9 orphons, because counts were too low. According to a later analysis, TCR association rates differed among HLA loci, with DRB1 alleles showing the most associated TCRs and HLA-C alleles showing the fewest. A total of roughly 160 TCR beta chains were listed by the study as associated with cytomegalovirus. In this cohort, only TCR beta chains were sequenced, and detectable features were limited by the absence of alpha or paired-chain data. In an earlier analysis of more than 500 of the donors, most TCR beta V segments appeared in productive rearrangements about 87% or about 30% of the time, broadly matching IMGT annotations. Across donors, most TCR sequences were observed very rarely, whereas some public TCRs were present in many individuals. Because some donors lacked HLA typing at each locus, the association tests relied only on the typed subset. A later genetic analysis reported fewer N-insertions in productive TCRs among donors in an Asian-associated ancestry cluster than the approximately 670-donor mean. A group of highly shared sequence variants was considered likely to be a technical artifact of the sequencing pipeline. Three of the identified cytomegalovirus-associated TCR beta chains were confirmed in vitro to be specific for cytomegalovirus antigens. Immune exposure information for the cohort was limited to CMV serostatus. A later analysis associated 17,000 or so TCR beta sequences with specific HLA alleles at a false discovery rate of 0.05. Correlated functional status among segregating V segments might reflect linkage disequilibrium, but an unknown experimental factor could not be ruled out. The presence/absence analyses assumed that sequencing depth was roughly uniform across donors, and that assumption may not be true. A further reported finding was that TCR beta sequences accurately predicted the HLA-A and HLA-B alleles for most subjects in the first cohort.

The cohort consisted of hundreds of healthy bone marrow donors. Cohort members were all nominally healthy when sampled, although unrecorded immune exposures were likely present. The donor was CMV seronegative and belonged to the group of under 400 seronegative cohort members. Each donor provided a peripheral blood sample, and peripheral blood mononuclear cells were used for TCR beta sequencing. Genomic DNA was extracted from the blood cell samples with the Qiagen DNeasy Blood Extraction Kit. Library method: the immunoSEQ multiplex PCR assay. The multiplex PCR relied on a mix of 60 forward primers for TCR Vbeta segments and 13 reverse primers for TCR Jbeta segments. The CDR3 region of rearranged TCR beta genes was amplified from genomic DNA by a multiplex PCR assay. Amplified TCR beta libraries were sequenced as 87-base-pair reads on the Illumina HiSeq System. As for how the authors treated the data: Across the 700 or so repertoires, a later analysis counted tens of millions of unique TCR beta chains, roughly 11 million of which were shared by at least two donors. To remove PCR and sequencing errors, raw reads were error-corrected and collapsed into unique sequences using a nearest-neighbor algorithm that merged closely related sequences. Alignment of CDR3 sequences to IMGT reference sequences was used to assign V, D and J gene segments. For a sequence to be retained, a match of at least six nucleotides to both a V gene segment and a J gene segment was required. Rearrangements were classified as productive when the CDR3 lacked stop codons and remained in frame with V and J, and all other rearrangements were classified as non-productive. CDR3 was defined by IMGT convention, running from the second conserved V-encoded cysteine to the conserved J-encoded phenylalanine. The earlier analysis of 500 to 650 of the donors excluded any sequence lacking an unambiguous match to a single V gene segment. An earlier analysis of 587 of the donors classified V segments as functional when productive rearrangements were above 56.7% and as segregating when the standard deviation between donors was above 5%. A statistical classification framework was built for diagnosing cytomegalovirus status from the catalog of TCR beta chain sequences. In a later analysis, V and J genes were assigned by comparing TCR nucleotide sequences against IMGT/GENE-DB human TR gene sequences. The TCRdist pipeline was used in a later analysis to assign CDR3 sequences and most-parsimonious VDJ recombination scenarios. In a later analysis, every TCR beta chain was defined by the combination of its CDR3 amino acid sequence and its V-gene family, and reads without a unique V-gene family were dropped. A later analysis removed several hundred highly shared, low-generation-probability nucleotide sequences to deal with suspected cross-contamination and a sequencing artifact. For each public chain, a later analysis derived a clonal expansion index from normalized ranks of inferred template counts within each repertoire. A later analysis computed generation probabilities with a VDJ recombination model fitted to out-of-frame rearrangements, and checked the results against IGoR. In a later analysis, TCR-TCR, TCR-HLA and TCR-CMV co-occurrence was scored with hypergeometric tests, and a repertoire-size bias correction was applied to TCR pairs. In a later analysis, false discovery rates were estimated by permuting HLA or CMV assignments 20 times. In a later analysis, co-occurring TCRs were grouped using DBSCAN, with TCRdist sequence similarity added in when clustering inside HLA-allele-positive subsets. Repertoires with fewer than 30,000 or more than 120,000 public chains, plus five repertoires with anomalous nucleotide sharing, were excluded from co-occurrence clustering. TCRdb mirrors the immuneACCESS table, restricted to in-frame sequences. Some clones are absent from its copies; in checked studies, under half trace to an unresolved V gene, and the reason for the others is unknown. Clonal size and the V and J genes are those of that table, whereas D and trimming came from the DNA. This sample holds fewer than 110,000 clones; approximately 70% were observed only once. The top ten constitute more than 3% of the sample.

The chain joins TRBV21-1 to TRBJ1-1. TRBV21-1 is a pseudogene locus. The sequence was collected from a woman in her fifties or sixties in good health and CMV-seronegative. The sample comprised PBMCs. The CDR3 sequence is CASSKDGGRPMNTEAFF. The DNA sequence reads TGTGCCAGCAGCAAAGACGGAGGGAGACCCATGAACACTGAAGCTTTCTTT.